A selection of T cell receptor beta chains follows, all from one sample in a study of monozygotic twins with inflammatory bowel disease. Reanalyzing the 5' RACE reads, TCRdb keeps one entry per CDR3 protein, without DNA. The record lists around 380,000 distinct CDR3 sequences, of which the ten most abundant hold under 3%. Input material: blood. The source is a human donor with ulcerative colitis or Crohn's disease, or a healthy co-twin of an affected twin (not recorded which). Both conserved end residues are part of each CDR3. Each record gives: V gene, clone size, J gene, CDR3 protein. Not all rows give a size; the values are once, few, many and, for expanded clones, a class.

V: TRBV7-3
size: -
J: TRBJ2-1
CDR3: CASSPGLGNNEQFF

V: TRBV5-1
size: -
J: TRBJ1-1
CDR3: CASSLEGELNTEAFF

V: TRBV5-1
size: -
J: TRBJ1-1
CDR3: CASSADRGVNTKAFF

V: TRBV3-1
size: -
J: TRBJ1-4
CDR3: CASSQDLRTANNEKLFF

V: TRBV6-1
size: -
J: TRBJ2-3
CDR3: CASREGGQGIDTQYF

V: TRBV20-1
size: -
J: TRBJ2-3
CDR3: CSAPGLAGLTDTQYF

V: TRBV6-1
size: -
J: TRBJ1-5
CDR3: CASSKFPLSNQPQHF

V: TRBV20-1
size: -
J: TRBJ2-1
CDR3: CSARWDYNEQFF

V: TRBV20-1
size: -
J: TRBJ1-5
CDR3: CSARPGTGADQPQHF

V: TRBV5-1
size: -
J: TRBJ2-1
CDR3: CASSWTGTTYNEQFF

V: TRBV5-1
size: -
J: TRBJ2-1
CDR3: CASSRTSGNHNEQFF

V: TRBV6-5
size: -
J: TRBJ2-1
CDR3: CASSYSAAGGHYNEQFF

V: TRBV7-2
size: -
J: TRBJ2-1
CDR3: CASSFGHLSYNEQFF

V: TRBV7-6
size: large
J: TRBJ2-1
CDR3: CASSLVKVDNEQFF

V: TRBV7-3
size: -
J: TRBJ2-1
CDR3: CASSLFGTSGNEQFF

V: TRBV9
size: -
J: TRBJ2-1
CDR3: CASSAGGNEQFF

V: TRBV28
size: -
J: TRBJ1-3
CDR3: CASKLRRSGNTIYF

V: TRBV20-1
size: -
J: TRBJ1-1
CDR3: CSARVHTGTEAFF

V: TRBV30
size: -
J: TRBJ1-4
CDR3: CAWSETGPRKLFF

V: TRBV5-6
size: -
J: TRBJ2-3
CDR3: CASSLRGGPTDTQYF

V: TRBV15
size: -
J: TRBJ1-1
CDR3: CATSRDGPLTEAFF

V: TRBV5-1
size: -
J: TRBJ2-7
CDR3: CASSPDTGTATYEQYF

V: TRBV3-1
size: -
J: TRBJ2-7
CDR3: CASSQGLGSYEQYF

V: TRBV3-1
size: -
J: TRBJ2-7
CDR3: CASSLYTEQYF

V: TRBV6-2/TRBV6-3
size: -
J: TRBJ2-1
CDR3: CASTEREWGEQFF

V: TRBV5-4
size: -
J: TRBJ1-1
CDR3: CASTLNGGETEAFF

V: TRBV5-1
size: -
J: TRBJ1-3
CDR3: CASSPRQSGNTIYF

V: TRBV5-1
size: -
J: TRBJ2-5
CDR3: CASSLAGGLQETQYF

V: TRBV30
size: -
J: TRBJ2-6
CDR3: CAWSVFTGQTIYGANVLTF

V: TRBV20-1
size: -
J: TRBJ1-2
CDR3: CSARGPENGYTF

V: TRBV3-1
size: -
J: TRBJ2-1
CDR3: CASSQDGPGGQYNEQFF

V: TRBV7-9
size: -
J: TRBJ2-3
CDR3: CASSSRQITDTQYF

V: TRBV9
size: -
J: TRBJ2-1
CDR3: CASSVSGYSYNEQFF

V: TRBV6-2/TRBV6-3
size: -
J: TRBJ1-1
CDR3: CASSYTRNTEAFF

V: TRBV20-1
size: -
J: TRBJ1-6
CDR3: CSAGRSRALGSPLHF